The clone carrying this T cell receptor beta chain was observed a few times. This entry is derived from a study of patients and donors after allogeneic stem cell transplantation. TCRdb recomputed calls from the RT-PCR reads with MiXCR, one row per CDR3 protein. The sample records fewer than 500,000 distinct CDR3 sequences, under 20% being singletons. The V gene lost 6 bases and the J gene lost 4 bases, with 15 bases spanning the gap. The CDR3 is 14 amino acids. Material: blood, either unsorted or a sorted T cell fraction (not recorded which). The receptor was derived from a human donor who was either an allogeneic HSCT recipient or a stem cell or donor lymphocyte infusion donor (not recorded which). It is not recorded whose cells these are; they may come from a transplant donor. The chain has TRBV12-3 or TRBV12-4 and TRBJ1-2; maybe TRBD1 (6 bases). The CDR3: CASSAHRATYGYTF. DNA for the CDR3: TGTGCCAGCAGCGCACACAGGGCAACCTATGGCTACACCTTC.